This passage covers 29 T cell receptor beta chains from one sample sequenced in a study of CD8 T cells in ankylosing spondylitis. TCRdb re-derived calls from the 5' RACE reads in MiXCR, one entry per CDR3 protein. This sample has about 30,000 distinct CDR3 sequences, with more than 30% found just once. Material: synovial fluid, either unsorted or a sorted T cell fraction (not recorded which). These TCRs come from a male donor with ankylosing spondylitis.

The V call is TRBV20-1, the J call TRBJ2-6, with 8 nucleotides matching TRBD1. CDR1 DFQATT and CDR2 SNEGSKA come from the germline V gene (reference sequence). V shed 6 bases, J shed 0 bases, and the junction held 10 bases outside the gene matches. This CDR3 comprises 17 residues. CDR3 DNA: TGCAGTGCCTCGCGGACAGGGCTGAGCTCTGGGGCCAACGTCCTGACTTTC. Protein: CSASRTGLSSGANVLTF.

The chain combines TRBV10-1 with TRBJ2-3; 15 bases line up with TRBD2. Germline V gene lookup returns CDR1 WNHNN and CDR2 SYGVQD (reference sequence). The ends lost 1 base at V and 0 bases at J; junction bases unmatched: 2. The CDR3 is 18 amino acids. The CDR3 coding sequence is TGCGCCAGCAGTGAGTACGGGACTAGCGGGAGGAGCACAGATACGCAGTATTTT. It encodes CASSEYGTSGRSTDTQYF.

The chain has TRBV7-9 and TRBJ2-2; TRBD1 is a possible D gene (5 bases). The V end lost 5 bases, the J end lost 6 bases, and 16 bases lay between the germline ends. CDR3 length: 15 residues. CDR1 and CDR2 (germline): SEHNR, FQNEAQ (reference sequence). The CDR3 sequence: CASSAQGRGPGELFF. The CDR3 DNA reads TGTGCCAGCAGCGCCCAGGGAAGGGGTCCCGGGGAGCTGTTTTTT. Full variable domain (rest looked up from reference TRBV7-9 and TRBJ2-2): DTGVSQNPRHKITKRGQNVTFRCDPISEHNRLYWYRQTLGQGPEFLTYFQNEAQLEKSRLLSDRFSAERPKGSFSTLEIQRTEQGDSAMYLCASSAQGRGPGELFFGEGSRLTVL.

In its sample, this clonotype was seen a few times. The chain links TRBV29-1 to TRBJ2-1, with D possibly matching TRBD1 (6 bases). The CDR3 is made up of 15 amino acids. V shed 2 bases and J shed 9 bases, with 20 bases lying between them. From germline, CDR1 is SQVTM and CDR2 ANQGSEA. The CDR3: CSVEIGAGESGEQFF. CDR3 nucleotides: TGCAGCGTTGAAATTGGGGCAGGGGAGTCGGGTGAGCAGTTCTTC.

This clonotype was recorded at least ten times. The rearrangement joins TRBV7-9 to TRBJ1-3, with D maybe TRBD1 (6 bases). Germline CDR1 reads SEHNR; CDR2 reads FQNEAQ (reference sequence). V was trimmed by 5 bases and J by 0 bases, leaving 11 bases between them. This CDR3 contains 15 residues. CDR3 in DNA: TGTGCCAGCAGCGTATGGACAGTCTCTGGAAACACCATATATTTT. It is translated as CASSVWTVSGNTIYF.

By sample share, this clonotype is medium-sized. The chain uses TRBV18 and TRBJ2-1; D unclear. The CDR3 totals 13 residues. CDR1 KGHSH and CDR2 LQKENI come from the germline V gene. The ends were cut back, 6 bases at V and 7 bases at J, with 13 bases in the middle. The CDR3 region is CASSPNRRNEQFF. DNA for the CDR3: TGTGCCAGCTCGCCGAATCGCCGAAATGAGCAGTTCTTC.

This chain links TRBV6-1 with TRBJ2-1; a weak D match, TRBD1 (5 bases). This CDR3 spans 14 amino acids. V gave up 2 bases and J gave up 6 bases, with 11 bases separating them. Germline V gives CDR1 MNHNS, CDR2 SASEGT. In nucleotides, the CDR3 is TGTGCCAGCAGTGAACAGGGTCCCCCCAATGAGCAGTTCTTC. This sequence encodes CASSEQGPPNEQFF.

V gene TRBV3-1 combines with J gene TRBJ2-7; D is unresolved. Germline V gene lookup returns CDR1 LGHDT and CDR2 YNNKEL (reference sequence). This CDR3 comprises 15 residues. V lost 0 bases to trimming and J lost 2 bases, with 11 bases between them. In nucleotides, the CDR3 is TGTGCCAGCAGCCAAGATGGAGCGTTTACCTACGAGCAGTACTTC. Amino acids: CASSQDGAFTYEQYF.

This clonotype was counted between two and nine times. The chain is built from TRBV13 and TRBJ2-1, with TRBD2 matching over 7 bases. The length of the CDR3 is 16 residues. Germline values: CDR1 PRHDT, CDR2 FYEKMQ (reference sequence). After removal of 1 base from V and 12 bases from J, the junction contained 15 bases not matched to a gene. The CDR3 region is CASSLDPGGGNQGQFF. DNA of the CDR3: TGTGCCAGCAGCTTAGACCCGGGAGGTGGAAATCAAGGGCAGTTCTTC.

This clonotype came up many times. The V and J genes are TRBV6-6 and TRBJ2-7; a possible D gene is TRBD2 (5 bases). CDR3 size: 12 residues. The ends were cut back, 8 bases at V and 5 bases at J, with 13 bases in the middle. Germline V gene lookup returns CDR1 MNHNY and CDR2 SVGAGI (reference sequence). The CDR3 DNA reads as TGTGCCAGCTCGGACTCCCTGAACGAGCAGTACTTC. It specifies CASSDSLNEQYF.

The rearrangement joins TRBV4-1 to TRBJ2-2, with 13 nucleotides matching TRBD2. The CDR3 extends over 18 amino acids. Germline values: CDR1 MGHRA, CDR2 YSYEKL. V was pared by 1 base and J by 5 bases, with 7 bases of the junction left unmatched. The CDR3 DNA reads TGCGCCAGCAGCCAAGTGGGACTAGCGGGAACGATTACCGGGGAGCTGTTTTTT. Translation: CASSQVGLAGTITGELFF.

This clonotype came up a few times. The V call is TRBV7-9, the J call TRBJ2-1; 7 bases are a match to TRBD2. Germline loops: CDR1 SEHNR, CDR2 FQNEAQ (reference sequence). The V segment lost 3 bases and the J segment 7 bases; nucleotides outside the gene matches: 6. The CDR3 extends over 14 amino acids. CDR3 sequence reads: CASSFGTTSNEQFF. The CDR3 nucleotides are TGTGCCAGCAGCTTTGGGACTACATCGAATGAGCAGTTCTTC.

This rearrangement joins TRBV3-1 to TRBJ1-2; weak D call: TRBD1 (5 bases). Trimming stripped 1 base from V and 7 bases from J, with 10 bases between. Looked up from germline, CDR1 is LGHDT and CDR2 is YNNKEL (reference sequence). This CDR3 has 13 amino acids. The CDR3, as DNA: TGTGCCAGCAGCCAAGGGGACCGGCGTGGCTACACCTTC. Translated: CASSQGDRRGYTF. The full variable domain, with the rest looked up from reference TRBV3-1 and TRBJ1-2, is DTAVSQTPKYLVTQMGNDKSIKCEQNLGHDTMYWYKQDSKKFLKIMFSYNNKELIINETVPNRFSPKSPDKAHLNLHINSLELGDSAVYFCASSQGDRRGYTFGSGTRLTVV.

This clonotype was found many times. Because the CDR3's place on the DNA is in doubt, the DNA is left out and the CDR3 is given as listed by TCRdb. CDR3 loop: CSATVAGDWNEQFF. This chain uses TRBV20-1 with TRBJ2-1; the D call of TRBD1 is as the table states it, not checked on the DNA. The CDR3 contains 14 residues when both ends are counted. Per the germline V gene, CDR1 is DFQATT and CDR2 is SNEGSKA (reference sequence).

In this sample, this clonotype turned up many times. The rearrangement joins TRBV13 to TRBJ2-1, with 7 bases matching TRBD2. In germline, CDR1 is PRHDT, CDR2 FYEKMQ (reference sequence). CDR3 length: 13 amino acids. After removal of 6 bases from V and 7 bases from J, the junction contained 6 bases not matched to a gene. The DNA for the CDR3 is TGTGCCAGCAGTCGGACTAGTCTAAATGAGCAGTTCTTC. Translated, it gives CASSRTSLNEQFF.

CDR3: CASSVAPITSGRGNEQFF. The CDR3 DNA reads TGTGCCAGCAGCGTAGCTCCGATTACTAGCGGGAGGGGCAATGAGCAGTTCTTC. V usage is TRBV9 and J usage is TRBJ2-1; 13 bases are a match to TRBD2. The CDR3 is 18 residues long. The germline gives CDR1 SGDLS, CDR2 YYNGEE. The V segment lost 0 bases and the J segment 6 bases; nucleotides outside the gene matches: 9.

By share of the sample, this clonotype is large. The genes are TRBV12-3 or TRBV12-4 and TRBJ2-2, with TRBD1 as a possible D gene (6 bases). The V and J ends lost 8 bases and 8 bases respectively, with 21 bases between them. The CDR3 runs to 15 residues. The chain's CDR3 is CASQHQGPTKGELFF. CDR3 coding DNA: TGTGCCAGCCAACATCAGGGGCCGACCAAGGGGGAGCTGTTTTTT.

The CDR3, as DNA: TGTGCCAGCAGTTTAAGAAGACGGCCCCAAGAGACCCAGTACTTC. It is translated as CASSLRRRPQETQYF. V and J are TRBV12-3 or TRBV12-4 and TRBJ2-5, with D unresolved. Trimming took off 2 bases at V and 1 base at J, with 11 bases between the two ends. The CDR3 has 15 amino acids.

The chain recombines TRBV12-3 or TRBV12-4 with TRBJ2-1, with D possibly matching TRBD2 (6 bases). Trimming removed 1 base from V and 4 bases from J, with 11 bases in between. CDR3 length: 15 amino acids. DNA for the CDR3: TGTGCCAGCAGTTTAGGTAGTAGCGGTTACAATGAGCAGTTCTTC. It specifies CASSLGSSGYNEQFF.

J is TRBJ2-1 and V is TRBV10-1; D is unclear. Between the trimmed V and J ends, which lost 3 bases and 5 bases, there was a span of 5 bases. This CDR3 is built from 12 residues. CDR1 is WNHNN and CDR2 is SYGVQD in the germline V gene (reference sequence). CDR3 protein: CASSEWDNEQFF. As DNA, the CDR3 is TGCGCCAGCAGTGAATGGGACAATGAGCAGTTCTTC.

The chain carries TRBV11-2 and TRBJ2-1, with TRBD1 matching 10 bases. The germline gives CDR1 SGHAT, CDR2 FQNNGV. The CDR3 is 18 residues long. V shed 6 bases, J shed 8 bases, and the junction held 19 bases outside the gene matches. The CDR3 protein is CASRGGTGDSLGSDEQFF. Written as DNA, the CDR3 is TGTGCCAGCAGAGGGGGGACAGGGGACTCCTTAGGGTCAGATGAGCAGTTCTTC.

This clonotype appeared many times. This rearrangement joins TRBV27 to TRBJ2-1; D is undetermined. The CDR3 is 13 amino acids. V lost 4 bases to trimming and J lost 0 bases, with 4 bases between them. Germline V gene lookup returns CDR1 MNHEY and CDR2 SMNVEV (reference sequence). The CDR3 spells CASSSSSYNEQFF. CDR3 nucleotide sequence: TGTGCCAGCAGTTCTAGCTCCTACAATGAGCAGTTCTTC.

As DNA, the CDR3 is TGTGCTAGTGGCTACGGCACAGATACGCAGTATTTT. Its translation: CASGYGTDTQYF. This chain joins TRBV12-5 and TRBJ2-3; no definite D call. V dropped 6 bases and J dropped 1 base, with 5 bases sitting between them. This CDR3 comprises 12 residues. Germline V CDR1 and CDR2: LGHNT, FRNRAP.

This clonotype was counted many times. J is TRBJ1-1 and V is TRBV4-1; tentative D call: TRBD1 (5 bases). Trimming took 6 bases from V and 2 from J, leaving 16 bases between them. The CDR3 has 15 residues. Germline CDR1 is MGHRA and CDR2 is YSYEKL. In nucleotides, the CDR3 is TGCGCCAGCAGACCCGGGGCAGGGATAAACACTGAAGCTTTCTTT. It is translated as CASRPGAGINTEAFF.

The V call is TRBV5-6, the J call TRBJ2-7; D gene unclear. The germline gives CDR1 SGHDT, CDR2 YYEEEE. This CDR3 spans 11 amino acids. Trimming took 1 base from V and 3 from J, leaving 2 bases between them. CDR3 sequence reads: CASSLYYEQYV. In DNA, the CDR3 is TGTGCCAGCAGCTTGTACTACGAGCAGTACGTC.

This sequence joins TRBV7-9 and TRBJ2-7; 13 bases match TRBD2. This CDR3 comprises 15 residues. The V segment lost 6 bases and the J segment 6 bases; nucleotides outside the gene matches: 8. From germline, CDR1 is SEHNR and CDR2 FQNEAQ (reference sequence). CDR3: CASSSTGLAGPEQYF. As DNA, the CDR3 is TGTGCCAGCAGTTCGACGGGACTAGCGGGACCCGAGCAGTACTTC.

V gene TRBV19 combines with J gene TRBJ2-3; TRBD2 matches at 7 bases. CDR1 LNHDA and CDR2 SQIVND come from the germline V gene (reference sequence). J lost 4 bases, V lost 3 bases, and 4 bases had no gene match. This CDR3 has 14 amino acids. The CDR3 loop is CASSILAAADTQYF. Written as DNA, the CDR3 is TGTGCCAGTAGTATTCTAGCGGCCGCAGATACGCAGTATTTT.

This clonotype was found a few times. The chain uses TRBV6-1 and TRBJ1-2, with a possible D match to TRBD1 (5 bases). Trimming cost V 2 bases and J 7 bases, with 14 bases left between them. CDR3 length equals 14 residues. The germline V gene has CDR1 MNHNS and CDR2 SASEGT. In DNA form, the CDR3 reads TGTGCCAGCAGTGAAATCTGGGGGATTTCTGGCTACACCTTC. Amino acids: CASSEIWGISGYTF.

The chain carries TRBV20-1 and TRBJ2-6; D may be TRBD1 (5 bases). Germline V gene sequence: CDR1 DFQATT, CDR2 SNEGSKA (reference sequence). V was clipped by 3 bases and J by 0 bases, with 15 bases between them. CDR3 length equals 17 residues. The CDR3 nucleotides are TGCAGTGCTAGTGGGCAGGGATCTTACTCTGGGGCCAACGTCCTGACTTTC. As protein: CSASGQGSYSGANVLTF.